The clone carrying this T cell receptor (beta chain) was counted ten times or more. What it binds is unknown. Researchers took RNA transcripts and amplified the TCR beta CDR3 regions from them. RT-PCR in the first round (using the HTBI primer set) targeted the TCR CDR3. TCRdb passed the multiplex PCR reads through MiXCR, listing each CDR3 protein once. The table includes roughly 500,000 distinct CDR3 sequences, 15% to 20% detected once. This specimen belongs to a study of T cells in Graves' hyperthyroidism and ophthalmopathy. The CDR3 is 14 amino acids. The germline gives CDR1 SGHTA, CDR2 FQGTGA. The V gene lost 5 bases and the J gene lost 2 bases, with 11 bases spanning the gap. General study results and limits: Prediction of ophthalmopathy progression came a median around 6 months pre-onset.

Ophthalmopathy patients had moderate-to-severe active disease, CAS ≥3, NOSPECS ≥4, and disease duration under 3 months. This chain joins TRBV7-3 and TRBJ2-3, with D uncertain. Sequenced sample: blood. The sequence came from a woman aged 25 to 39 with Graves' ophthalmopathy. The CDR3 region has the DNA TGTGCCAGCAGCGCCGTCGGGTCCACAGATACGCAGTATTTT. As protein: CASSAVGSTDTQYF.